A selection of T cell receptor beta chains follows, all from one sample in a study of graft-versus-host responses after intestinal transplantation. Measured with immunoSEQ multiplex PCR; TCRdb has only the in-frame clones, and not every one. The profile shows 40,000 or so clones, just under 90% of them singletons. Sequencing was performed on PBMCs, taken just under 270 days after transplant. The receptors here all came from a human patient who received an intestinal transplant, so some T cells may come from the graft donor. Each CDR3 is given with its conserved first and last residue. The D gene is left open where the match is weak. Expanded clones get a size class; other rows say once, few or many, or leave the size out.

j_gene | v_gene | abundance | d_gene | CDR3aa | CDR3nt
TRBJ1-2 | TRBV20-1 | - | - | CSAQGNYGYTF | TGCAGTGCCCAGGGAAACTATGGCTACACCTTC
TRBJ2-1 | TRBV7-6 | - | - | CASSLARTANNEQFF | TGTGCCAGCAGCTTAGCTCGGACTGCCAACAATGAGCAGTTCTTC
TRBJ1-1 | TRBV7-9 | - | TRBD1 | CASSMDRETEAFF | TGTGCCAGCAGCATGGACAGGGAGACTGAAGCTTTCTTT
TRBJ1-2 | TRBV27 | medium-sized | - | CASSLGPGDGYTF | TGTGCCAGCAGTTTAGGACCAGGGGATGGCTACACCTTC
TRBJ1-2 | TRBV10-2 | - | - | CASSESARNYGYTF | TGCGCCAGCAGTGAGTCGGCGCGGAACTATGGCTACACCTTC
TRBJ1-3 | TRBV6-1 | - | - | CASRTPSSGNTIYF | TGTGCCAGCAGGACACCTAGCTCTGGAAACACCATATATTTT
TRBJ1-5 | TRBV7-2 | - | TRBD1 | CASSPGQGNQPQHF | TGTGCCAGCAGCCCGGGACAGGGCAATCAGCCCCAGCATTTT
TRBJ1-2 | TRBV27 | - | TRBD1 | CASSSHTRQGRFDPFGYTF | TGTGCCAGCAGTTCGCATACTCGACAGGGGAGGTTTGATCCTTTTGGCTACACCTTC
TRBJ2-1 | TRBV6-6 | - | - | CASRLDAGGWNNEQFF | TGTGCCAGCAGACTTGACGCGGGCGGGTGGAACAATGAGCAGTTCTTC
TRBJ2-2 | TRBV5-1 | - | - | CASSLYDGELFF | TGCGCCAGCAGCTTGTACGACGGGGAGCTGTTTTTT
TRBJ2-3 | TRBV6-5 | - | TRBD2 | CASSGTTHTDTQYF | TGTGCCAGCAGCGGGACTACCCACACAGATACGCAGTATTTT
TRBJ2-5 | TRBV7-9 | - | TRBD2 | CASSPRAGGLLEETQYF | TGTGCCAGCAGCCCCCGTGCGGGGGGCCTCTTGGAAGAGACCCAGTACTTC
TRBJ2-7 | TRBV25-1 | once | - | CASSDAGVSEQYF | TGTGCCAGCAGTGATGCAGGGGTAAGCGAGCAGTACTTC
TRBJ2-7 | TRBV6-5 | - | TRBD1 | CASSSTRDSSYEQYF | TGTGCCAGCAGCTCAACCCGGGACAGCTCCTACGAGCAGTACTTC
TRBJ2-2 | TRBV28 | - | - | CASSRSPGELFF | TGTGCCAGCAGCCGCAGCCCCGGGGAGCTGTTTTTT
TRBJ2-7 | TRBV10-2 | - | - | CASRLMGVSNEQYF | TGCGCCAGCCGACTTATGGGAGTGTCCAACGAGCAGTACTTC
TRBJ1-1 | TRBV5-1 | - | - | CASSLASGGNTEAFF | TGCGCCAGCAGCTTGGCTTCCGGAGGGAACACTGAAGCTTTCTTT
TRBJ1-1 | TRBV19 | - | - | CASSLIQRGITEAFF | TGTGCCAGTAGCCTGATCCAGAGGGGTATCACTGAAGCTTTCTTT
TRBJ2-2 | TRBV6-5 | - | - | CAISQGRYTGELFF | TGTGCCATCTCACAGGGGAGGTACACCGGGGAGCTGTTTTTT
TRBJ2-5 | TRBV10-2 | - | TRBD2 | CASSVSGGPEETQYF | TGCGCCAGCAGTGTCTCGGGGGGGCCTGAGGAGACCCAGTACTTC
TRBJ1-2 | TRBV4-1 | - | TRBD1 | CASSQAEGGAYYGYTF | TGCGCCAGCAGCCAAGCCGAAGGGGGCGCGTATTATGGCTACACCTTC
TRBJ2-1 | TRBV5-4 | - | TRBD2 | CASSSTSGVYNEQFF | TGTGCCAGCAGCTCTACTAGCGGGGTTTACAATGAGCAGTTCTTC
TRBJ2-2 | TRBV4-1 | - | - | CASSQEDDANTGELFF | TGCGCCAGCAGCCAAGAGGATGATGCGAACACCGGGGAGCTGTTTTTT
TRBJ1-5 | TRBV27 | - | - | CASSLGRDQPQHF | TGTGCCAGCAGTTTAGGGAGGGATCAGCCCCAGCATTTT
TRBJ2-1 | TRBV7-3 | few | - | CASSLVGLAGNEQFF | TGTGCCAGCAGCTTAGTGGGGCTAGCTGGCAATGAGCAGTTCTTC
TRBJ1-2 | TRBV29-1 | - | - | CSVEEAGGRGYTF | TGCAGCGTTGAAGAGGCCGGGGGGAGGGGCTACACCTTC
TRBJ1-6 | TRBV5-1 | - | - | CASSLDQGPNSPLHF | TGCGCCAGCAGCTTGGACCAGGGGCCTAATTCACCCCTCCACTTT
TRBJ2-7 | TRBV6-1 | - | - | CASRTITGVSYEQYF | TGTGCCAGCAGGACCATTACCGGGGTCTCCTACGAGCAGTACTTC
TRBJ2-1 | TRBV7-2 | - | TRBD2 | CASSFSGVDSEQFF | TGTGCCAGCAGCTTTAGCGGGGTGGATAGTGAGCAGTTCTTC
TRBJ1-2 | TRBV7-9 | - | - | CASSFRDNYGYTF | TGTGCCAGCAGCTTCCGGGACAACTATGGCTACACCTTC
TRBJ2-1 | TRBV6-1 | - | TRBD2 | CASSAIAGGYNEQFF | TGTGCCAGCAGTGCTATAGCGGGGGGCTACAATGAGCAGTTCTTC
TRBJ1-2 | TRBV4-1 | - | - | CASSLQSENYGYTF | TGCGCCAGCAGCCTACAGTCAGAAAACTATGGCTACACCTTC
TRBJ2-7 | TRBV4-1 | - | - | CASSQGTESYEQYF | TGCGCCAGCAGCCAAGGGACAGAATCCTACGAGCAGTACTTC
TRBJ2-1 | TRBV7-2 | - | TRBD2 | CASSLDGTRRHEQFF | TGTGCCAGCAGCTTAGACGGGACTAGACGGCATGAGCAGTTCTTC
TRBJ1-4 | TRBV6-5 | - | - | CATKGGDRLEKLFF | TGTGCCACCAAGGGTGGGGACCGGTTGGAAAAACTGTTTTTT
TRBJ2-3 | TRBV7-3 | - | TRBD2 | CASSLGSGGYTDTQYF | TGTGCCAGCAGTCTGGGGAGCGGGGGCTACACAGATACGCAGTATTTT
TRBJ2-3 | TRBV6-5 | - | - | CASSYSGTFTDTQYF | TGTGCCAGCAGTTACTCGGGGACATTCACAGATACGCAGTATTTT
TRBJ1-2 | TRBV18 | - | - | CASSLTDPYGYTF | TGTGCCAGCTCTCTGACGGATCCGTATGGCTACACCTTC
TRBJ2-6 | TRBV6-5 | - | TRBD1 | CASSPDRGGANVLTF | TGTGCCAGCAGCCCCGACAGGGGAGGGGCCAACGTCCTGACTTTC
TRBJ1-1 | TRBV18 | - | - | CASSPSQAAEAFF | TGTGCCAGCTCACCATCCCAGGCGGCTGAAGCTTTCTTT
TRBJ1-5 | TRBV7-8 | once | - | CASSLRMRGTVNQPQHF | TGTGCCAGCAGCTTAAGGATGCGCGGAACTGTGAACCAGCCCCAGCATTTT
TRBJ1-2 | TRBV4-2 | - | - | CASSQVAWGGYGYTF | TGTGCCAGCAGCCAAGTTGCCTGGGGGGGCTATGGCTACACCTTC
TRBJ1-4 | TRBV5-8 | - | - | CASSQGTATNEKLFF | TGTGCCAGCAGCCAAGGGACGGCAACTAATGAAAAACTGTTTTTT
TRBJ1-1 | TRBV11-1 | - | - | CASSLAEGAGAFF | TGTGCCAGCAGCTTAGCTGAAGGAGCTGGGGCTTTCTTT
TRBJ2-5 | TRBV4-1 | - | TRBD2 | CASSQGGGATETQYF | TGCGCCAGCAGCCAAGGCGGGGGGGCGACGGAGACCCAGTACTTC
TRBJ2-3 | TRBV5-4 | once | TRBD1 | CASSWWDRTSDTQYF | TGTGCCAGCAGCTGGTGGGACAGGACCTCAGATACGCAGTATTTT
TRBJ2-2 | TRBV7-6 | - | TRBD1 | CASSLYRGRGTGELFF | TGTGCCAGCAGCTTATACAGGGGGCGAGGCACCGGGGAGCTGTTTTTT
TRBJ2-7 | TRBV7-6 | once | TRBD1 | CASSTGTVPYEQYF | TGTGCCAGCAGCACCGGGACAGTGCCCTACGAGCAGTACTTC